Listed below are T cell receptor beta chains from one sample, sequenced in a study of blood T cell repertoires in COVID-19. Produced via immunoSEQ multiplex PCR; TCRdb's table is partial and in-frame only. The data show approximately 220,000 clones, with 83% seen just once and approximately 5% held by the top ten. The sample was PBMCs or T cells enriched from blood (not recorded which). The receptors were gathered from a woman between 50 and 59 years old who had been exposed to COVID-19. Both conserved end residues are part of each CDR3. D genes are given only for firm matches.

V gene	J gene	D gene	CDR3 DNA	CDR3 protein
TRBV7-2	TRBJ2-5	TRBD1	TGTGCCAGCAGCCCGGACAGGGGGCCGCAAGAGACCCAGTACTTC	CASSPDRGPQETQYF
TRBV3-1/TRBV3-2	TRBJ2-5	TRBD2	TGTGCCAGCAGCCAAGTAAACCCGGGACTAGCGGCAGAGACCCAGTACTTC	CASSQVNPGLAAETQYF
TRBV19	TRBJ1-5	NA	TGTGCCAGTAGCGACAGACTAGGGGTTCAGGGTCAGCATTTT	CASSDRLGVQGQHF
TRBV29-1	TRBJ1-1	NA	TGCAGCGTTGGATCGGGAGCTGAAGCTTTCTTT	CSVGSGAEAFF
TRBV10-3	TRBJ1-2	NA	TGTGCCATCAGTGACGGGGGGGGTAACTATGGCTACACCTTC	CAISDGGGNYGYTF
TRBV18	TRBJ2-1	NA	TGTGCCAGCTCACCCGCGGAGGAATACAATGAGCAGTTCTTC	CASSPAEEYNEQFF
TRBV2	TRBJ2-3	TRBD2	TGTGCCAGCAGTCGACGAACGGGACTAGCGGGGGATGCAGATACGCAGTATTTT	CASSRRTGLAGDADTQYF
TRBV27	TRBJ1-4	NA	TGTGCCAGCAGTAGATTGACAGATAGTGCAACTAATGAAAAACTGTTTTTT	CASSRLTDSATNEKLFF
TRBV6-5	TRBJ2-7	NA	TGTGCCAGCAGTCGCAGGGGAGACGAGCAGTACTTC	CASSRRGDEQYF
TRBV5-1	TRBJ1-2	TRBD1	TGCGCCAGCAGCTTGGACAGGGGGCGGCGAGATGGCTACACCTTC	CASSLDRGRRDGYTF
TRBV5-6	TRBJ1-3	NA	TGTGCCAGCAGCTTGGGACAGACTGGAAACACCATATATTTT	CASSLGQTGNTIYF
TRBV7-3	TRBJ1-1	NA	TGTGCCAGCAGCTTTTCGCACAGTTCCCCTGAAGCTTTCTTT	CASSFSHSSPEAFF
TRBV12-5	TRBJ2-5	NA	TGTGCTAGTGGTTTCGCAGATCAAGAGACCCAGTACTTC	CASGFADQETQYF
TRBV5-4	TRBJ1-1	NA	TGTGCCAGCAGCCAACAAGTGAACACTGAAGCTTTCTTT	CASSQQVNTEAFF
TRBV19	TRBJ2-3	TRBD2	TGTGCCAGTAGTATAACCCAGGGCGGGGGAACAGATACGCAGTATTTT	CASSITQGGGTDTQYF
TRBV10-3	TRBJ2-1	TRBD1	TGTGCCATCAGTCGACAGGGGGATAATGAGCAGTTCTTC	CAISRQGDNEQFF
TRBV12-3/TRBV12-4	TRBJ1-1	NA	TGTGCCAGCACGGGTAGGTACACTGAAGCTTTCTTT	CASTGRYTEAFF